Sequencing of this T cell receptor (beta chain) was carried out in a study of a mutant IDH1 vaccine in newly diagnosed glioma. This clone was seen at least ten times. Its antigen remains unknown. Time point meaning: week 47, end of study. Vaccinated patients received 300 ug of mutant IDH1 20-mer peptide per dose, with topical imiquimod. The method was immunoSEQ multiplex PCR; TCRdb's version includes in-frame clones alone and lacks a portion of them. The profile shows 84,000 or so clones, 81% of them singletons. CDR3 length: 14 residues. The ends lost 5 bases at V and 3 bases at J; junction bases unmatched: 5. Germline V lookup: CDR1 SGHDT, CDR2 YYEEEE.

Sequenced here: PBMCs, sampled from a glioma patient whose treatment included an IDH1 peptide vaccine. This TCR was sampled from a man aged 40-50 years with glioma. The chain joins TRBV5-6 to TRBJ2-3; TRBD1 matches at 8 bases. The CDR3 region is CASRPQGATDTQYF. CDR3 in DNA: TGTGCCAGCAGACCCCAGGGGGCGACAGATACGCAGTATTTT.